This is a list of T cell receptor beta chains from one sample in a study of blood T cell repertoires in COVID-19. The method was immunoSEQ multiplex PCR; TCRdb's version includes in-frame clones alone and lacks a portion of them. The sample lists about 160,000 clones, approximately 91% occurring once. What was sequenced was peripheral blood. These TCRs come from a man aged 18 to 30 with acute or convalescent COVID-19. CDR3s include the opening cysteine and the closing phenylalanine or tryptophan. The D gene is left open where the match is weak. Clone size is stated in some rows and not others, as once, few, many or a class when expanded.

TRBJ2-7 - TRBV21-1 - CASSSEERTYEQYF TGTGCCAGCAGCAGCGAAGAGCGAACCTACGAGCAGTACTTC
TRBJ1-5 - TRBV7-6 - CASSLAAGGPYSNQPQHF TGTGCCAGCAGCTTAGCGGCGGGGGGCCCCTATAGCAATCAGCCCCAGCATTTT
TRBJ2-7 TRBD2 TRBV7-8 - CASSLERGVYEQYF TGTGCCAGCAGCTTAGAGCGGGGGGTCTACGAGCAGTACTTC
TRBJ2-3 - TRBV14 - CASSQDRSTDTQYF TGTGCCAGCAGCCAAGACCGTAGCACAGATACGCAGTATTTT
TRBJ1-2 TRBD1 TRBV6-5 - CASRSDRVYGYTF TGTGCCAGCAGGTCGGACAGGGTGTATGGCTACACCTTC
TRBJ2-1 TRBD1 TRBV13 - CASSLSFRTGYNEQFF TGTGCCAGCAGCTTATCTTTCCGGACAGGATACAATGAGCAGTTCTTC
TRBJ2-1 TRBD2 TRBV5-1 - CASRSGTISNEQFF TGCGCCAGCAGGTCCGGGACTATATCCAATGAGCAGTTCTTC
TRBJ2-7 - TRBV5-4 - CASSLVSGPVSYEQYF TGTGCCAGCAGCTTGGTGAGCGGGCCGGTCTCCTACGAGCAGTACTTC
TRBJ2-7 TRBD2 TRBV18 once CASSPQVGTSGSEQYF TGTGCCAGCTCACCTCAGGTAGGGACTAGCGGGAGTGAGCAGTACTTC
TRBJ1-1 - TRBV7-9 - CASSLGRDSNTEAFF TGTGCCAGCAGCTTAGGGCGCGACTCGAACACTGAAGCTTTCTTT
TRBJ2-7 - TRBV4-1 few CASSQDPGDYEQYF TGCGCCAGCAGCCAAGATCCCGGAGACTACGAGCAGTACTTC
TRBJ2-1 TRBD2 TRBV5-1 - CASSLDVAGRYNEQFF TGCGCCAGCAGCTTGGATGTAGCGGGAAGATACAATGAGCAGTTCTTC
TRBJ2-1 TRBD2 TRBV5-1 - CASSLDSGRGNEQFF TGCGCCAGCAGCTTGGATAGCGGGAGAGGCAATGAGCAGTTCTTC
TRBJ2-2 TRBD1 TRBV5-1 - CASSRDRANTGELFF TGCGCCAGCAGCCGAGACAGGGCTAACACCGGGGAGCTGTTTTTT
TRBJ1-5 - TRBV28 - CASSRGYSNQPQHF TGTGCCAGCAGTAGGGGGTATAGCAATCAGCCCCAGCATTTT
TRBJ2-3 TRBD2 TRBV27 - CASSPKPLLAGVPTDTQYF TGTGCCAGCAGTCCCAAGCCACTCCTAGCGGGGGTACCCACAGATACGCAGTATTTT
TRBJ1-5 - TRBV6-1 - CASSEPLGQGSNAYSNQPQHF TGTGCCAGCAGTGAACCACTGGGACAAGGGTCAAACGCATATAGCAATCAGCCCCAGCATTTT
TRBJ2-4 TRBD1 TRBV11-2 - CASSPGQGYIQYF TGTGCCAGCAGCCCGGGACAGGGGTACATTCAGTACTTC
TRBJ1-1 - TRBV5-1 - CASSLERLANTEAFF TGCGCCAGCAGCTTGGAGAGATTAGCGAACACTGAAGCTTTCTTT
TRBJ2-1 - TRBV30 - CAWSVRQGAYNEQFF TGTGCCTGGAGTGTGAGGCAGGGTGCCTACAATGAGCAGTTCTTC
TRBJ2-7 TRBD1 TRBV18 - CASSPGQGTEQYF TGTGCCAGCTCACCGGGACAGGGGACCGAGCAGTACTTC
TRBJ2-5 TRBD2 TRBV5-4 - CASGPDGGRGETQYF TGTGCCAGCGGCCCTGACGGAGGGAGGGGAGAGACCCAGTACTTC
TRBJ1-2 - TRBV20-1 - CSASPGVGYTF TGCAGTGCTAGCCCAGGGGTCGGCTACACCTTC
TRBJ1-3 - TRBV3-1/TRBV3-2 - CASSPPEGNTIYF TGTGCCAGCAGCCCCCCGGAGGGAAACACCATATATTTT
TRBJ1-5 TRBD1 TRBV7-9 - CASSRTGGGGNQPQHF TGTGCCAGCAGCCGGACAGGGGGAGGAGGCAATCAGCCCCAGCATTTT
TRBJ1-1 - TRBV4-1 - CASSHPVGGTEAFF TGCGCCAGCAGCCACCCTGTGGGGGGCACTGAAGCTTTCTTT
TRBJ1-3 - TRBV25-1 - CASSEGLLGNTIYF TGTGCCAGCAGTGAAGGTCTGCTAGGAAACACCATATATTTT
TRBJ1-4 TRBD1 TRBV18 - CASSTKTGGNEKLFF TGTGCCAGCTCAACAAAGACAGGGGGCAATGAAAAACTGTTTTTT
TRBJ1-5 - TRBV7-8 - CASSLDMSSNQPQHF TGTGCCAGCAGCCTCGACATGTCTAGCAATCAGCCCCAGCATTTT
TRBJ2-7 - TRBV14 - CASSQGQGISYEQYF TGTGCCAGCAGCCAAGGGCAGGGAATTTCCTACGAGCAGTACTTC
TRBJ2-2 TRBD2 TRBV19 - CASSIARGLAGGSGELFF TGTGCCAGTAGTATAGCCAGGGGACTAGCGGGAGGATCCGGGGAGCTGTTTTTT
TRBJ1-1 TRBD1 TRBV7-6 - CASSLGDRAMNTEAFF TGTGCCAGCAGCCTAGGGGACAGGGCGATGAACACTGAAGCTTTCTTT
TRBJ2-7 TRBD1 TRBV2 - CASSSGTGIYEQYF TGTGCCAGCAGCTCCGGGACAGGGATCTACGAGCAGTACTTC
TRBJ1-4 - TRBV19 - CASATGYNEKLFF TGTGCCAGCGCGACAGGCTATAATGAAAAACTGTTTTTT
TRBJ1-5 - TRBV19 - CASSYPGRYQPQHF TGTGCCAGTAGTTATCCAGGGCGTTATCAGCCCCAGCATTTT
TRBJ2-2 TRBD1 TRBV30 - CAWSRFGQDRDGELFF TGTGCCTGGAGTCGATTCGGACAGGATCGTGACGGGGAGCTGTTTTTT
TRBJ1-2 - TRBV27 - CASSLSGDRRGYTF TGTGCCAGCAGTTTATCGGGCGATCGGCGCGGCTACACCTTC
TRBJ1-5 - TRBV10-3 - CAISESGLSNQPQHF TGTGCCATCAGTGAGTCCGGACTGAGCAATCAGCCCCAGCATTTT
TRBJ1-1 TRBD1 TRBV10-3 - CATLGTGVFNTEAFF TGTGCCACACTGGGGACAGGGGTCTTCAACACTGAAGCTTTCTTT
TRBJ1-1 TRBD1 TRBV27 few CASITGGGTEAFF TGTGCCAGCATCACAGGGGGAGGTACTGAAGCTTTCTTT
TRBJ2-5 - TRBV12-3/TRBV12-4 - CASSGRGETQYF TGTGCCAGCAGCGGAAGAGGGGAGACCCAGTACTTC
TRBJ1-1 - TRBV5-1 - CASSYTQGMDTEAFF TGCGCCAGCAGCTATACCCAGGGGATGGACACTGAAGCTTTCTTT
TRBJ2-1 TRBD2 TRBV27 - CASSTSGGRQFF TGTGCCAGCAGCACTAGCGGGGGGCGTCAGTTCTTC
TRBJ2-7 TRBD1 TRBV19 - CASSLSTGGSYEQYF TGTGCCAGTAGCCTCTCGACAGGGGGTTCCTACGAGCAGTACTTC
TRBJ2-2 TRBD1 TRBV27 - CASISRDREGGELFF TGTGCCAGTATTTCCCGGGACAGGGAAGGCGGGGAGCTGTTTTTT
TRBJ1-1 TRBD1 TRBV19 - CASTPQGASEAFF TGTGCCAGTACCCCACAGGGGGCAAGTGAAGCTTTCTTT
TRBJ1-5 - TRBV19 once CASRWRGGQPQHF TGTGCCAGTAGGTGGAGGGGAGGGCAGCCCCAGCATTTT
TRBJ1-2 - TRBV19 - CASSMHREGAYGYTF TGTGCCAGTAGTATGCACAGGGAAGGAGCCTATGGCTACACCTTC
TRBJ2-7 - TRBV19 once CASSRDYFSEQYF TGTGCCAGTAGCAGAGACTATTTTTCCGAGCAGTACTTC
TRBJ1-1 - TRBV5-6 few CASSLVHSSNTEAFF TGTGCCAGCAGCTTGGTGCACTCATCGAACACTGAAGCTTTCTTT
TRBJ2-3 TRBD2 TRBV6-5 once CASRLRDYSTDTQYF TGTGCCAGCAGATTAAGGGACTATAGCACAGATACGCAGTATTTT
TRBJ2-3 - TRBV5-5 - CASSLVPGGRSTDTQYF TGTGCCAGCAGCTTGGTTCCGGGGGGCAGAAGCACAGATACGCAGTATTTT
TRBJ2-7 - TRBV29-1 - CSVTDGGYEQYF TGCAGCGTTACCGACGGCGGTTACGAGCAGTACTTC
TRBJ1-4 - TRBV5-1 - CASSRTWREKLFF TGCGCCAGCAGCAGGACCTGGAGGGAAAAACTGTTTTTT
TRBJ2-5 - TRBV14 - CASSRWEFETQYF TGTGCCAGCAGCCGGTGGGAGTTTGAGACCCAGTACTTC